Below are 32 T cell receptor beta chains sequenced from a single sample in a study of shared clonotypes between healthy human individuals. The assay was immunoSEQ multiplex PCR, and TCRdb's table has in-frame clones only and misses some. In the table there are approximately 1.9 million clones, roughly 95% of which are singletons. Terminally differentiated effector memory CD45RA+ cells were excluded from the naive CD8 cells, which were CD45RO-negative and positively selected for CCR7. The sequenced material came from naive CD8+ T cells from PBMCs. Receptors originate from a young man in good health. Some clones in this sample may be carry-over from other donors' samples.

This chain's CDR3 is CASSPRAAEAFF. The CDR3 DNA sequence: TGTGCCAGCAGCCCGCGGGCAGCTGAAGCTTTCTTT. This chain joins TRBV28 and TRBJ1-1; no clear D gene. CDR3 length: 12 amino acids. The V end lost 6 bases, the J end lost 6 bases, and 11 bases lay between the germline ends. Looked up from germline, CDR1 is MDHEN and CDR2 is SYDVKM.

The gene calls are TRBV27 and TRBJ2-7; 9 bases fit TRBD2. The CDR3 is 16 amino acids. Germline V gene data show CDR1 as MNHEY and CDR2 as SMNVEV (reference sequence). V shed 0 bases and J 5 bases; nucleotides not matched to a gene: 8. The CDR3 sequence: CASSLSAGLAGNEQYF. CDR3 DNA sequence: TGTGCCAGCAGTTTATCCGCTGGGCTAGCGGGAAACGAGCAGTACTTC.

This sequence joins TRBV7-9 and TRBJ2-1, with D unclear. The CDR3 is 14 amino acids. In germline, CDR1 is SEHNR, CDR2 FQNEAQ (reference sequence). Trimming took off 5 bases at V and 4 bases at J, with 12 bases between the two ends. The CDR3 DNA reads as TGTGCCAGCAGCACCAAGACCGGGTACAATGAGCAGTTCTTC. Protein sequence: CASSTKTGYNEQFF.

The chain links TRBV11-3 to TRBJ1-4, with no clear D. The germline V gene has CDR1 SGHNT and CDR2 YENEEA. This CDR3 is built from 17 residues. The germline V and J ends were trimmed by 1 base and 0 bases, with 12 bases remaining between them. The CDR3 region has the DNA TGTGCCAGCAGCTTAGCTGCCAGCCTGGCAACTAATGAAAAACTGTTTTTT. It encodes CASSLAASLATNEKLFF.

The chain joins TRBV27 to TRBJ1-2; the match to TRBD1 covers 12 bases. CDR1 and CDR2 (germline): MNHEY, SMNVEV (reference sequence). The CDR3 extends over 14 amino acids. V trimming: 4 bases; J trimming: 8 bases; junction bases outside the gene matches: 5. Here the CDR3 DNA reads TGTGCCAGCAGTTCGGGACAGGGGGCTTGGGGCTACACCTTC. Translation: CASSSGQGAWGYTF.

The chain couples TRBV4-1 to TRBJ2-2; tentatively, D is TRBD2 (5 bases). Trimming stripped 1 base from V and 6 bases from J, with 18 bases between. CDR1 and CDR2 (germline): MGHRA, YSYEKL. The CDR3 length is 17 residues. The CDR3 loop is CASSQVGSFPFAGELFF. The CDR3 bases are TGCGCCAGCAGCCAAGTTGGGAGCTTTCCCTTCGCCGGGGAGCTGTTTTTT.

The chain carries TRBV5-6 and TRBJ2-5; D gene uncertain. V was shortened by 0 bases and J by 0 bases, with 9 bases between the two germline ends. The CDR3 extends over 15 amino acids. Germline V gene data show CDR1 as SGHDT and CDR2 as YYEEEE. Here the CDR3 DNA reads TGTGCCAGCAGCTTGGGCTACGGACACCAAGAGACCCAGTACTTC. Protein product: CASSLGYGHQETQYF.

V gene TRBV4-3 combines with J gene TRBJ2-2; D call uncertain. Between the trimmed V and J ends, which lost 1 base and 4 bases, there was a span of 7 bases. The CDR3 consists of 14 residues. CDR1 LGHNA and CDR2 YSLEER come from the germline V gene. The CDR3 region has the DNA TGCGCCAGCAGCCAAGGTCTAATCACCGGGGAGCTGTTTTTT. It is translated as CASSQGLITGELFF.

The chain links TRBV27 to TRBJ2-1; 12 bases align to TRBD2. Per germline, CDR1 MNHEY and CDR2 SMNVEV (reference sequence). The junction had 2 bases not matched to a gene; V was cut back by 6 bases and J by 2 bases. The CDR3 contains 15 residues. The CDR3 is CASSWTSGTYNEQFF. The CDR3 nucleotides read TGTGCCAGCAGCTGGACTAGCGGGACCTACAATGAGCAGTTCTTC.

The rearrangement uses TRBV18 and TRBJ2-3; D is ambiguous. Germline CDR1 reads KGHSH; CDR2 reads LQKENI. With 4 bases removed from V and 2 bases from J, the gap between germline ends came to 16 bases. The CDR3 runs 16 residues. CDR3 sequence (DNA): TGTGCCAGCTCACACGGACGCATCCAGGCCACAGATACGCAGTATTTT. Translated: CASSHGRIQATDTQYF.

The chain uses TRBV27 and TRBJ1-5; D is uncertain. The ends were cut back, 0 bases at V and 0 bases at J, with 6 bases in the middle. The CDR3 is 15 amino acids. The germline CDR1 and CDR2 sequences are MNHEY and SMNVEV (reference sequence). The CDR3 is CASSLSAHSNQPQHF. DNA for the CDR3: TGTGCCAGCAGTTTATCTGCACATAGCAATCAGCCCCAGCATTTT.

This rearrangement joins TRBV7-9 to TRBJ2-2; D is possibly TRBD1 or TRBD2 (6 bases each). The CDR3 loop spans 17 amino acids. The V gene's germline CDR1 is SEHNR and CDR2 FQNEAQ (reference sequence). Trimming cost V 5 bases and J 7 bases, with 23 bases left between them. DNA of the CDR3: TGTGCCAGCAGCCCTCGGCCGGTCCGGGGGCATGACGGGGAGCTGTTTTTT. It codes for CASSPRPVRGHDGELFF.

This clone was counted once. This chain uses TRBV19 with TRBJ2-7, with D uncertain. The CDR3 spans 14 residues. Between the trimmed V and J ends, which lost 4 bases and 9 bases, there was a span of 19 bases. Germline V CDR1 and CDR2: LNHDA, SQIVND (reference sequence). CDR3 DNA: TGTGCCAGTAGTAGTTGGGATCAGATAGACGGGCAGTACTTC. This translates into CASSSWDQIDGQYF.

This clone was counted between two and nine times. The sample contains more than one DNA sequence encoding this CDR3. The CDR3 is CASSASGSSYNEQFF. The CDR3 nucleotides read TGTGCCAGCAGCGCTAGCGGGAGCTCCTACAATGAGCAGTTCTTC. This chain links TRBV9 with TRBJ2-1, with 10 bases fitting TRBD2. The CDR3 is made up of 15 amino acids. V trimming: 3 bases; J trimming: 0 bases; junction bases outside the gene matches: 0. Germline CDR1 SGDLS, CDR2 YYNGEE.

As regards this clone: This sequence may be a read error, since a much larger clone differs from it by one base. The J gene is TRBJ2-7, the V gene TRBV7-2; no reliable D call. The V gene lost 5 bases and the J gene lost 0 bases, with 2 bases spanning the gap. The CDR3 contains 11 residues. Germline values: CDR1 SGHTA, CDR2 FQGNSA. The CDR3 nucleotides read TGTGCCAGCAGCCACTCCTACGAGCAGTACTTC. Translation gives CASSHSYEQYF.

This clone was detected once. The chain's CDR3 is CASSATRLVGYNEQFF. The CDR3 DNA is TGTGCCAGCAGCGCCACTAGGTTGGTTGGGTACAATGAGCAGTTCTTC. The V gene is TRBV9, the J gene TRBJ2-1; D perhaps matches TRBD2 (5 bases). This CDR3 is 16 amino acids long. The germline V gene encodes CDR1 SGDLS and CDR2 YYNGEE. Trimming left V 3 bases short and J 4 bases short, with 17 bases between.

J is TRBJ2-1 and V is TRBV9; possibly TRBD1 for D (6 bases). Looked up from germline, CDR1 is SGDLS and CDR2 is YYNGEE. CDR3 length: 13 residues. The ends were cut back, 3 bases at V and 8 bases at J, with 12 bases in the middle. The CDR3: CASSEGVNYEQFF. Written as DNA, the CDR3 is TGTGCCAGCAGCGAGGGGGTTAACTATGAGCAGTTCTTC.

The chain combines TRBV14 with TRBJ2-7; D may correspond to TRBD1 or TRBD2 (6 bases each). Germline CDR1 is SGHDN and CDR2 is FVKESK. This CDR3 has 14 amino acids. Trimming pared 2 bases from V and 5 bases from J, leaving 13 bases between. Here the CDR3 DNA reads TGTGCCAGCAGCCAAACGGGGGCGCGAAACGAGCAGTACTTC. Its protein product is CASSQTGARNEQYF.

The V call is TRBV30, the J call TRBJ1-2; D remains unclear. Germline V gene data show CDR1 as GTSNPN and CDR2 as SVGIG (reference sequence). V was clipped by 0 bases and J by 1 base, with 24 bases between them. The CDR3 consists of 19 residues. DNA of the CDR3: TGTGCCTGGAGTGTAAGGAACCCGGGCGTTCGGGAATTTAACTATGGCTACACCTTC. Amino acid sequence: CAWSVRNPGVREFNYGYTF.

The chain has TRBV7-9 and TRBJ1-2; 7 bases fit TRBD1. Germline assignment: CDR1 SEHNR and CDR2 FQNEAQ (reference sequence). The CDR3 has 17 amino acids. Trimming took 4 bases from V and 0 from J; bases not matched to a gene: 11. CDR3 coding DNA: TGTGCCAGCAGCTCCTTAACACAGGGGCTACCTAACTATGGCTACACCTTC. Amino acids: CASSSLTQGLPNYGYTF.

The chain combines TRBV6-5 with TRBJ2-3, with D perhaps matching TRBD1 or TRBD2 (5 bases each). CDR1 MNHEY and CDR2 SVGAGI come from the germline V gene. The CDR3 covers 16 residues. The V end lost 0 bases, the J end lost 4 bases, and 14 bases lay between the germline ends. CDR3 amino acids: CASSYSMGEFADTQYF. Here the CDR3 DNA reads TGTGCCAGCAGTTACTCGATGGGGGAATTCGCAGATACGCAGTATTTT.

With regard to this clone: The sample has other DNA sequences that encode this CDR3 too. CDR3 DNA: TGTGCCAGCAGTTTCTGGGGCGGGAGCAATGAGCAGTTCTTC. This encodes CASSFWGGSNEQFF. J is TRBJ2-1 and V is TRBV27, with TRBD2 identical over 7 bases. Trimming at V came to 3 bases and at J to 6 bases, leaving 5 bases not matched to a gene. This CDR3 is 14 amino acids long. Germline-derived CDR1 and CDR2 are MNHEY and SMNVEV (reference sequence).

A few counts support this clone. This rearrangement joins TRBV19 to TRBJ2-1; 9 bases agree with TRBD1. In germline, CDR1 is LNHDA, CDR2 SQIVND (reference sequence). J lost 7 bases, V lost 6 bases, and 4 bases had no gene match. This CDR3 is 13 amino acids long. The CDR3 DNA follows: TGTGCCAGTAGGGGGACAGGGATGAATGAGCAGTTCTTC. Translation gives CASRGTGMNEQFF.

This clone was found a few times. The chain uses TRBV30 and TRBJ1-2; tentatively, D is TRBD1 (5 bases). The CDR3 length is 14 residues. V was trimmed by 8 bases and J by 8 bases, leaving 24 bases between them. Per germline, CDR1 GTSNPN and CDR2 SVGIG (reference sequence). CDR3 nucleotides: TGTGCCGTCCGGGGACGGGAGGGCGGAGGAGGCTACACCTTC. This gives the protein CAVRGREGGGGYTF.

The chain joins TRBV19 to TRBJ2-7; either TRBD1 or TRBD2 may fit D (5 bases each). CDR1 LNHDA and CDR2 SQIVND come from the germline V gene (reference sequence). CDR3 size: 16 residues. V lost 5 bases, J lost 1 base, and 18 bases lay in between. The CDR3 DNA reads TGTGCCAGTAGTCCCACCCCGCCCGGGACGTCCTACGAGCAGTACTTC. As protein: CASSPTPPGTSYEQYF.

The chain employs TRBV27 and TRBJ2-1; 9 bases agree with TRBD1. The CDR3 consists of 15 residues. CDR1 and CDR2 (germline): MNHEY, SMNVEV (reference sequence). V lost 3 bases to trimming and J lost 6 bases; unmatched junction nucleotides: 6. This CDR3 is CASSFTGTGSNEQFF. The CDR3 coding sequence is TGTGCCAGCAGTTTCACCGGGACAGGGAGCAATGAGCAGTTCTTC.

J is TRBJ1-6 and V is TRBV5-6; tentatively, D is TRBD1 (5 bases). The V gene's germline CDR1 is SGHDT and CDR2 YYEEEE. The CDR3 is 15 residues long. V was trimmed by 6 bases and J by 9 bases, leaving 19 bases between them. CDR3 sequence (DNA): TGTGCCAGCAAAAACGGGGGGACTTCGGGTTCACCCCTCCACTTT. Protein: CASKNGGTSGSPLHF.

This CDR3 is CASTDPREETNEKLFF. The DNA for the CDR3 is TGTGCCAGCACCGACCCGAGGGAGGAAACTAATGAAAAACTGTTTTTT. The gene calls are TRBV28 and TRBJ1-4; D remains unclear. Between the trimmed V and J ends, which lost 7 bases and 1 base, there was a span of 16 bases. This CDR3 is built from 16 residues. Germline lookup yields CDR1 MDHEN and CDR2 SYDVKM.

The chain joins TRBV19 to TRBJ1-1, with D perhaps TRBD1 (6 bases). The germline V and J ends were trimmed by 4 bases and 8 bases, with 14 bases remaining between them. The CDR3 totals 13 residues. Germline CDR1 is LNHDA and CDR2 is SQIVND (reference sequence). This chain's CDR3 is CASSTGQREEAFF. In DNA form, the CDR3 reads TGTGCCAGTAGTACCGGACAGCGGGAGGAAGCTTTCTTT.

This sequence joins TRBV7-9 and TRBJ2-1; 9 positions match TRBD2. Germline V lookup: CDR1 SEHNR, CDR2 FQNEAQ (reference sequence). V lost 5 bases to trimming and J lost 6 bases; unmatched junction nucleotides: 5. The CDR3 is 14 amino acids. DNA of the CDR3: TGTGCCAGCAGCGGTAGCGGGAGAGGCAATGAGCAGTTCTTC. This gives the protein CASSGSGRGNEQFF.

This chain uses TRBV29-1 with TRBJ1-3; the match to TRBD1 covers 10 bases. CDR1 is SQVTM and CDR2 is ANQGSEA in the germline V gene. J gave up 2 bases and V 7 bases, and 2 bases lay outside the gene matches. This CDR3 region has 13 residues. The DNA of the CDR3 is TGCAGCGCGGGGACAGGGGCTGGAAACACCATATATTTT. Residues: CSAGTGAGNTIYF.

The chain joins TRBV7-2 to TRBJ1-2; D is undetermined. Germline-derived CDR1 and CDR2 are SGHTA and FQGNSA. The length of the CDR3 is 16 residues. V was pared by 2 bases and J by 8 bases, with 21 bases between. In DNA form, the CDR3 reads TGTGCCAGCAGCTTAAGAGTGGATCCTGGCAGACCAGGCTACACCTTC. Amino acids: CASSLRVDPGRPGYTF.